The rows below give T cell receptor beta chains drawn from one sample of a study of PD-1 blockade in classical Hodgkin lymphoma. The table came from immunoSEQ multiplex PCR; TCRdb's copy has only in-frame clones and leaves some out. The repertoire holds 20,000 to 25,000 clones, with around 80% as singletons. This material consisted of peripheral blood mononuclear cells (PBMCs), taken before the second cycle of nivolumab. Receptors were obtained from a human donor with classical Hodgkin lymphoma. The CDR3 runs from the conserved cysteine through the conserved F or W. D genes are given only for firm matches. The size field is filled for only some rows; it gives once, few, many or a size class.

size,J,V,D,CDR3,DNA
NA,TRBJ1-5,TRBV6-5,NA,CASRGKSNQPQHF,TGTGCCAGCAGGGGTAAAAGCAATCAGCCCCAGCATTTT
few,TRBJ1-1,TRBV2,NA,CASQGNLGAEAFF,TGTGCCAGCCAGGGGAATTTGGGCGCTGAAGCTTTCTTT
NA,TRBJ2-6,TRBV5-5,NA,CASSFADSGANVLTF,TGTGCCAGCAGTTTCGCCGACTCTGGGGCCAACGTCCTGACTTTC
NA,TRBJ2-1,TRBV4-3,NA,CASSQFADGNEQFF,TGCGCCAGCAGCCAGTTCGCGGATGGGAATGAGCAGTTCTTC
once,TRBJ2-5,TRBV12-2,NA,CASRLGVTGSYVQETQYF,TGTGCAAGTCGCTTAGGGGTGACCGGCAGCTATGTACAAGAGACCCAGTACTTC
NA,TRBJ2-7,TRBV9,NA,CASSVRGVPTYEQYF,TGTGCCAGCAGCGTTAGGGGGGTGCCTACCTACGAGCAGTACTTC
once,TRBJ2-1,TRBV7-2,TRBD2,CASSLDLASGDNEQFF,TGTGCCAGCAGCTTAGATTTGGCTAGCGGAGACAATGAGCAGTTCTTC
NA,TRBJ1-5,TRBV6-1,NA,CASEKMTVRNQPQHF,TGTGCCAGCGAGAAGATGACGGTCCGAAATCAGCCCCAGCATTTT
NA,TRBJ2-5,TRBV6-6,TRBD1,CASSPHRGRRETQYF,TGTGCCAGCAGCCCTCACAGGGGGCGACGCGAGACCCAGTACTTC
NA,TRBJ1-2,TRBV5-1,TRBD1,CASSLGSGQGTYGYTF,TGCGCCAGCAGCCTGGGGTCTGGACAGGGTACCTATGGCTACACCTTC
NA,TRBJ1-6,TRBV5-4,TRBD1,CASSSTGGSGSPLHF,TGTGCCAGCAGCTCTACAGGGGGGAGCGGTTCACCCCTCCACTTT
NA,TRBJ2-1,TRBV28,TRBD1,CASSPDRGPYNEQFF,TGTGCCAGCAGCCCGGACAGGGGACCCTACAATGAGCAGTTCTTC
NA,TRBJ2-5,TRBV15,NA,CATSPRRETQYF,TGTGCCACCAGCCCTAGAAGGGAGACCCAGTACTTC
few,TRBJ2-3,TRBV6-5,NA,CASSWVSSTDTQYF,TGTGCCAGCAGTTGGGTGTCAAGCACAGATACGCAGTATTTT
NA,TRBJ2-3,TRBV15,NA,CATSPHYTDTQYF,TGTGCCACCAGCCCTCATTACACAGATACGCAGTATTTT
once,TRBJ2-5,TRBV7-6,NA,CASSRDQRETQYF,TGTGCCAGCAGCCGGGACCAGAGGGAGACCCAGTACTTC